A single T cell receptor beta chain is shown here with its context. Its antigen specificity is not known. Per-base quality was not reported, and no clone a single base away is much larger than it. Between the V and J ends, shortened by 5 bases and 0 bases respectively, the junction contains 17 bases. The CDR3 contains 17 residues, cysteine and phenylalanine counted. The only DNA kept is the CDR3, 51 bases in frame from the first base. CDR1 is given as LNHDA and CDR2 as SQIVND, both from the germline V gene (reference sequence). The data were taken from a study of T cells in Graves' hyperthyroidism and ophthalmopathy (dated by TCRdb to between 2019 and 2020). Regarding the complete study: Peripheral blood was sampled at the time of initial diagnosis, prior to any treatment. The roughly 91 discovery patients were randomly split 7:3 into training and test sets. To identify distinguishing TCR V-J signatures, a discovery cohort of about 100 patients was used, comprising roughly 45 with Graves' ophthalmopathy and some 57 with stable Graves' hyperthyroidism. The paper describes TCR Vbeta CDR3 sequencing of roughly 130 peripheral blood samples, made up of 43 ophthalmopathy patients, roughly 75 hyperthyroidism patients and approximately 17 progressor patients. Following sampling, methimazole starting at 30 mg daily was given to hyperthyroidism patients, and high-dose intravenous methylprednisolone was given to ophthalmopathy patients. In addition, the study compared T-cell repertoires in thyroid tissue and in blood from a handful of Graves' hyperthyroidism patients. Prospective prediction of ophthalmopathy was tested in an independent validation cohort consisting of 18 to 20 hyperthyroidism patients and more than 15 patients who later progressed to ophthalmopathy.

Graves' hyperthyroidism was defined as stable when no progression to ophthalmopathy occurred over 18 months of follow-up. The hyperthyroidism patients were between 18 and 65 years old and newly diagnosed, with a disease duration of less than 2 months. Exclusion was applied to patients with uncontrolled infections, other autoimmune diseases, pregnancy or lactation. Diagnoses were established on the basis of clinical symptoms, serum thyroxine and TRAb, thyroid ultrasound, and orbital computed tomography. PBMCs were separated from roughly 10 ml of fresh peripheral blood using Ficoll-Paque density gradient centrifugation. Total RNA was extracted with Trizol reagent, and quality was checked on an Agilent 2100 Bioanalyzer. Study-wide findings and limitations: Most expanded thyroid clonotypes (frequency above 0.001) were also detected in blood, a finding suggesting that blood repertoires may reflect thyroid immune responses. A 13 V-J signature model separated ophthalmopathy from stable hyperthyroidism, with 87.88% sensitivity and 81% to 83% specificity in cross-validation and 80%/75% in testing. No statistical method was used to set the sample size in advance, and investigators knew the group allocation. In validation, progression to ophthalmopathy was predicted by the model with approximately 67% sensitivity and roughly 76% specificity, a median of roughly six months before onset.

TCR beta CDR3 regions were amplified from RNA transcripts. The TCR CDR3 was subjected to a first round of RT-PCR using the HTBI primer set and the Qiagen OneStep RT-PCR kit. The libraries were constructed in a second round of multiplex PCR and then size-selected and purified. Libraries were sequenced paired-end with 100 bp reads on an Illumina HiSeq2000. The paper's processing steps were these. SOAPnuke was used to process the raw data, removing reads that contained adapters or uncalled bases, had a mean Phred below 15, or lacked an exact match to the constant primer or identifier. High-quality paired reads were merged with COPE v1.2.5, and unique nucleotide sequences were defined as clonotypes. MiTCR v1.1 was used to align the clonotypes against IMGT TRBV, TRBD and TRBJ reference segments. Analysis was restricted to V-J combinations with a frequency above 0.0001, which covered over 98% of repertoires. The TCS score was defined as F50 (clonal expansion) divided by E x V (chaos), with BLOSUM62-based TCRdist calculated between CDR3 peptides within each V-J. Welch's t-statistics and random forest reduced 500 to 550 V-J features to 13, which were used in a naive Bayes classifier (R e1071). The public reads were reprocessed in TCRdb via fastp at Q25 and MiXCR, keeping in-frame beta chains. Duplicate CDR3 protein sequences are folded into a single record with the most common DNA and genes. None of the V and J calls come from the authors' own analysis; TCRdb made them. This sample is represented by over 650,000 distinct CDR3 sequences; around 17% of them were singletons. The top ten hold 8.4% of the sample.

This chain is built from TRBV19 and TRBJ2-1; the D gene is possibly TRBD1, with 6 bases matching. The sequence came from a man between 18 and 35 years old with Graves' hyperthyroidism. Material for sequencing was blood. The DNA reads TGTGCCAGTAGTGACTACCGACAGGCTAACTCCTACAATGAGCAGTTCTTC. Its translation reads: CASSDYRQANSYNEQFF.